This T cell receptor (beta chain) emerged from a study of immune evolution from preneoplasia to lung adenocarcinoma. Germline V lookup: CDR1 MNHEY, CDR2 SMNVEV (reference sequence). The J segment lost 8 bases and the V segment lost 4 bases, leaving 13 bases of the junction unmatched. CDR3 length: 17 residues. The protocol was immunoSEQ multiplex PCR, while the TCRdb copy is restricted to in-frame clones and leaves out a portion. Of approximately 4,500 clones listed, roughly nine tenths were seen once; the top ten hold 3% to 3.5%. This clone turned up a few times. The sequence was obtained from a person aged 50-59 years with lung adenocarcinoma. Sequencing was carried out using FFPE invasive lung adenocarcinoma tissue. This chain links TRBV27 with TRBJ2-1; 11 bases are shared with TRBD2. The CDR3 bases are TGTGCCAGCAGTTCCCCCCTTAGCGGGAGGGCCGGGGATGAGCAGTTCTTC. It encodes CASSSPLSGRAGDEQFF.